One sample yielded the 14 T cell receptor beta chains listed below, sequenced in a study of control samples from healthy donors and cancer patients (TCRdb year 2020). Libraries were made using the immunoSEQ multiplex PCR assay. The source is immuneACCESS, and TCRdb retained only in-frame sequences with V and J called. Part of the clones is not carried over; for the studies checked, unresolved V genes explain less than half of this, and the remainder is unexplained. This sample's listing comprises fewer than 250,000 clones. Around 2% of the sample comes from the top ten. Sequences were obtained from blood. These receptors were obtained from a woman in her thirties in good health.

The rearrangement joins TRBV5-6 to TRBJ1-5; D is uncertain. Germline assignment: CDR1 SGHDT and CDR2 YYEEEE. There are 12 residues in the CDR3. The V end was cut by 6 bases, the J end by 4 bases, with 8 bases between. The CDR3 nucleotides are TGTGCCAGCAACGCCAGAAATCAGCCCCAGCATTTT. Amino acid sequence: CASNARNQPQHF.

The rearrangement links TRBV6-5 to TRBJ1-5; the D is unclear. V was shortened by 2 bases and J by 0 bases, with 8 bases between the two germline ends. The CDR3 has 15 amino acids. In germline, CDR1 is MNHEY, CDR2 SVGAGI. CDR3 in amino acids: CASSYNRYSNQPQHF. As DNA, the CDR3 is TGTGCCAGCAGTTACAACAGATATAGCAATCAGCCCCAGCATTTT.

The chain couples TRBV24-1 to TRBJ2-3; D unclear. This CDR3 comprises 13 residues. V dropped 4 bases and J dropped 0 bases, with 4 bases sitting between them. Germline loops: CDR1 KGHDR, CDR2 SFDVKD. The CDR3, as DNA: TGTGCCACCAGTGAGCGGAGCACAGATACGCAGTATTTT. Residues: CATSERSTDTQYF.

CDR3 in amino acids: CASSPRVSVGETQYF. CDR3 sequence (DNA): TGCGCCAGCAGCCCCAGGGTTAGCGTGGGGGAGACCCAGTACTTC. The rearrangement joins TRBV5-1 to TRBJ2-5; the D call may be TRBD1 or TRBD2 (5 bases each). V was pared by 4 bases and J by 5 bases, with 18 bases between. The CDR3 loop spans 15 amino acids. Germline assignment: CDR1 SGHRS and CDR2 YFSETQ.

The chain employs TRBV12-5 and TRBJ1-1; D may be TRBD1 (5 bases). The CDR3 loop spans 15 amino acids. V lost 2 bases and J 2 bases, leaving 12 bases between the germline ends. Germline V CDR1 and CDR2: LGHNT, FRNRAP. This CDR3 is CASGLWAGSNTEAFF. The CDR3, as DNA: TGTGCTAGTGGTTTGTGGGCAGGGTCTAACACTGAAGCTTTCTTT.

The J gene is TRBJ2-7, the V gene TRBV19, with D hard to call. CDR3 size: 15 residues. V was clipped by 2 bases and J by 0 bases, with 11 bases between them. The germline gives CDR1 LNHDA, CDR2 SQIVND (reference sequence). The DNA of the CDR3 is TGTGCCAGTAGTATACGGTTTGAGATCTCCTACGAGCAGTACTTC. Amino acids: CASSIRFEISYEQYF. The full variable domain, completed using reference TRBV19 and TRBJ2-7, is DGGITQSPKYLFRKEGQNVTLSCEQNLNHDAMYWYRQDPGQGLRLIYYSQIVNDFQKGDIAEGYSVSREKKESFPLTVTSAQKNPTAFYLCASSIRFEISYEQYFGPGTRLTVT.

The rearrangement uses TRBV28 and TRBJ2-4; 9 nucleotides line up with TRBD1. In germline, CDR1 is MDHEN, CDR2 SYDVKM. The CDR3 runs to 18 residues. The ends lost 7 bases at V and 2 bases at J; junction bases unmatched: 15. Here the CDR3 DNA reads TGTGCCAGCACCCCCCCCGGGACAGGGATGGAAACCAAAAACATTCAGTACTTC. Translation: CASTPPGTGMETKNIQYF.

This chain connects TRBV5-1 to TRBJ2-7; D not certain. Trimming left V 5 bases short and J 1 base short, with 4 bases between. The CDR3 spans 11 residues. Germline V gives CDR1 SGHRS, CDR2 YFSETQ. The CDR3 here is CASSGSYEQYF. DNA for the CDR3: TGCGCCAGCAGTGGGTCCTACGAGCAGTACTTC.

The chain uses TRBV6-2 or TRBV6-3 and TRBJ1-5, with 8 positions matching TRBD1. Unmatched junction bases numbered 9, after V lost 1 base and J lost 4 bases. There are 17 residues in the CDR3. The V gene's germline CDR1 is MNHEY and CDR2 SVGEGT. The DNA for the CDR3 is TGTGCCAGCAGTTACTATGGACAGGGAACATTTAATCAGCCCCAGCATTTT. It encodes CASSYYGQGTFNQPQHF.

The V and J genes are TRBV2 and TRBJ2-7, with TRBD1 matching 11 bases. Trimming at V came to 6 bases and at J to 5 bases, leaving 9 bases not matched to a gene. The germline V gene has CDR1 SNHLY and CDR2 FYNNEI. The CDR3 extends over 15 amino acids. CDR3 loop: CASRVGQGAYDEQYF. The CDR3 DNA sequence: TGTGCCAGCAGGGTCGGACAGGGGGCATACGACGAGCAGTACTTC. Using reference TRBV2 and TRBJ2-7 for the parts outside the CDR3, the full variable domain is EPEVTQTPSHQVTQMGQEVILRCVPISNHLYFYWYRQILGQKVEFLVSFYNNEISEKSEIFDDQFSVERPDGSNFTLKIRSTKLEDSAMYFCASRVGQGAYDEQYFGPGTRLTVT.

V usage is TRBV4-2 and J usage is TRBJ1-1; D ambiguous. The CDR3 has 15 amino acids. The ends were cut back, 0 bases at V and 0 bases at J, with 8 bases in the middle. Germline lookup yields CDR1 LGHNA and CDR2 YNFKEQ. The CDR3 DNA reads as TGTGCCAGCAGCCAAGAGGTAGCCTTGAACACTGAAGCTTTCTTT. Its protein is CASSQEVALNTEAFF.

The chain uses TRBV6-1 and TRBJ2-4; 14 bases agree with TRBD2. With V trimmed by 4 bases and J by 3 bases, 11 bases remained unmatched. CDR1 MNHNS and CDR2 SASEGT come from the germline V gene. The CDR3 is 19 amino acids. The CDR3 coding sequence is TGTGCCAGCAGTGTTAAATACGCGGGACTAGCGGGGGACAAAAACATTCAGTACTTC. Amino acid sequence: CASSVKYAGLAGDKNIQYF.

The chain uses TRBV3-1 (or the pseudogene TRBV3-2) and TRBJ1-4; D is ambiguous. The CDR3 spans 13 residues. CDR1 and CDR2 (germline): LGHDT, YNNKEL (reference sequence). The V end was cut by 4 bases, the J end by 10 bases, with 13 bases between. The CDR3 region is CASSPTSRGKLFF. In DNA form, the CDR3 reads TGTGCCAGCAGCCCCACTTCCCGGGGAAAACTGTTTTTT.

The chain links TRBV11-2 to TRBJ1-1; D gene uncertain. The V gene lost 4 bases and the J gene lost 1 base, with 10 bases spanning the gap. This CDR3 comprises 14 residues. Germline loops: CDR1 SGHAT, CDR2 FQNNGV. CDR3: CASSSARKNTEAFF. The CDR3 DNA follows: TGTGCCAGCAGCTCGGCCAGGAAGAACACTGAAGCTTTCTTT.